The 22 T cell receptor beta chains reported below all come from one sample, sequenced in a study of glioma-infiltrating T cells after dendritic cell vaccination. Only in-frame clones appear in the TCRdb table, and some are missing; sequencing was by immunoSEQ multiplex PCR. The profile shows over 90,000 clones, approximately 80% of them singletons. The sequencing used blood, collected before dendritic cell vaccination. These receptor sequences come from a human donor with glioblastoma.

This clone has just a few counts. The gene calls are TRBV9 and TRBJ2-5; weak D call: TRBD1 (6 bases). Trimming removed 0 bases at V and 5 bases at J, with 8 bases between. Germline CDR1 is SGDLS and CDR2 is YYNGEE. This CDR3 has 13 amino acids. CDR3 in DNA: TGTGCCAGCAGCGTAGAGGGGGACGAGACCCAGTACTTC. Translated: CASSVEGDETQYF.

This clone was seen just once. The chain combines TRBV4-1 with TRBJ1-5, with no clear D. The CDR3 has 17 residues. Germline V lookup: CDR1 MGHRA, CDR2 YSYEKL. V was clipped by 1 base and J by 5 bases, with 18 bases between them. The chain's CDR3 is CASSQVAGKLADQPQHF. Here the CDR3 DNA reads TGCGCCAGCAGCCAAGTCGCCGGGAAACTGGCCGATCAGCCCCAGCATTTT.

V gene TRBV19 combines with J gene TRBJ2-5, with 7 bases that match TRBD2. Germline V gene sequence: CDR1 LNHDA, CDR2 SQIVND (reference sequence). The CDR3 is 15 residues long. The V and J ends lost 0 bases and 7 bases, in that order; junction bases with no gene match: 8. The CDR3 loop is CASSIDRASGGTQYF. The CDR3 DNA reads as TGTGCCAGTAGTATAGATCGGGCTAGCGGAGGGACCCAGTACTTC. Combining the CDR3 with reference TRBV19 and TRBJ2-5 gives the whole variable domain DGGITQSPKYLFRKEGQNVTLSCEQNLNHDAMYWYRQDPGQGLRLIYYSQIVNDFQKGDIAEGYSVSREKKESFPLTVTSAQKNPTAFYLCASSIDRASGGTQYFGPGTRLLVL.

Concerning this clone itself: A single base is all that separates this from a far larger clone, so a read error is likely. The chain links TRBV7-7 to TRBJ1-4, with D unresolved. The germline V gene encodes CDR1 SSHAT and CDR2 FNYEAQ (reference sequence). The CDR3 runs 13 residues. CDR3 residues: CASSPRRGEKLFF. As DNA, the CDR3 is TGTGCTAGCAGCCCGAGGCGGGGTGAAAAACTGTTTTTT.

This clone is a singleton in its sample. V gene TRBV5-1 combines with J gene TRBJ1-5, with D perhaps TRBD1 (5 bases). The CDR3 loop spans 14 amino acids. The V gene's germline CDR1 is SGHRS and CDR2 YFSETQ. V was shortened by 0 bases and J by 7 bases, with 11 bases between the two germline ends. CDR3: CASSLEGAGQPQHF. As DNA, the CDR3 is TGCGCCAGCAGCTTGGAAGGGGCCGGACAGCCCCAGCATTTT. The entire variable domain, with the rest obtained from reference TRBV5-1 and TRBJ1-5, is as follows: KAGVTQTPRYLIKTRGQQVTLSCSPISGHRSVSWYQQTPGQGLQFLFEYFSETQRNKGNFPGRFSGRQFSNSRSEMNVSTLELGDSALYLCASSLEGAGQPQHFGDGTRLSIL.

The J gene is TRBJ1-3, the V gene TRBV10-3; tentative D call: TRBD1 (6 bases). V lost 4 bases and J 0 bases, leaving 10 bases between the germline ends. The CDR3 sequence is 15 residues long. Germline values: CDR1 ENHRY, CDR2 SYGVKD. CDR3 loop: CAISGGQLSGNTIYF. The CDR3 nucleotides read TGTGCCATCAGTGGGGGACAACTCTCTGGAAACACCATATATTTT.

This chain connects TRBV6-5 to TRBJ1-3; tentative D call: TRBD1 (6 bases). Germline lookup yields CDR1 MNHEY and CDR2 SVGAGI. The CDR3 is made up of 14 amino acids. V was trimmed by 5 bases and J by 2 bases, leaving 10 bases between them. The chain's CDR3 is CASSTGFPGNTIYF. Written as DNA, the CDR3 is TGTGCCAGCAGTACAGGGTTCCCTGGAAACACCATATATTTT.

CDR3 DNA: TGTGCCAGCAGCTTAGGCAGGGTCGCCTATGGCTACACCTTC. Translating gives CASSLGRVAYGYTF. The chain carries TRBV7-2 and TRBJ1-2; perhaps TRBD1 as D (5 bases). The CDR3 sequence is 14 residues long. The ends were cut back, 1 base at V and 4 bases at J, with 10 bases in the middle. Germline assignment: CDR1 SGHTA and CDR2 FQGNSA.

Only a few counts were recorded for this clone. The chain joins TRBV19 to TRBJ1-2; the D gene is possibly TRBD1 (6 bases). Germline V gives CDR1 LNHDA, CDR2 SQIVND (reference sequence). V lost 5 bases and J lost 4, with 8 bases in between. The CDR3 runs to 12 residues. The CDR3 DNA reads as TGTGCCAGTAGTGGGGGCTTCTATGGCTACACCTTC. It is translated as CASSGGFYGYTF.

As to this clone: One end of the junction fails to match germline, which may point to a read error. This chain connects TRBV6-1 to TRBJ2-1, with a possible D match to TRBD2 (6 bases). Germline values: CDR1 MNHNS, CDR2 SASEGT. The CDR3 is made up of 16 amino acids. The CDR3 sequence: CANSEPGIAVYNEQFF. CDR3 DNA sequence: TGTGCCAACAGTGAGCCGGGAATAGCGGTCTACAATGAGCAGTTCTTC.

The CDR3 spells CAWGTGRQMQYF. In DNA form, the CDR3 reads TGTGCCTGGGGGACCGGGAGGCAAATGCAGTATTTT. The rearrangement uses TRBV30 and TRBJ2-3; TRBD2 matches 7 bases. Per the germline V gene, CDR1 is GTSNPN and CDR2 is SVGIG (reference sequence). The CDR3 spans 12 residues. The junction had 10 bases not matched to a gene; V was cut back by 5 bases and J by 11 bases.

This clone was seen a single time. V and J are TRBV7-2 and TRBJ1-1; D not resolved. This CDR3 is built from 13 residues. From germline, CDR1 is SGHTA and CDR2 FQGNSA. V lost 5 bases and J lost 7, with 14 bases in between. CDR3 in amino acids: CASSLRVPSEAFF. For the CDR3, the DNA is TGTGCCAGCAGCCTCCGGGTTCCTAGTGAAGCTTTCTTT.

J is TRBJ2-1 and V is TRBV2; D not certain. Trimming shortened V by 5 bases and J by 6 bases, and 11 bases separated the two germline ends. The germline V gene has CDR1 SNHLY and CDR2 FYNNEI. The length of the CDR3 is 13 residues. CDR3 coding DNA: TGTGCCAGCAGTAAGATTAGTGGCAATGAGCAGTTCTTC. This translates into CASSKISGNEQFF.

This rearrangement joins TRBV11-2 to TRBJ1-1; D is perhaps TRBD1 (5 bases). Trimming cost V 2 bases and J 1 base, with 17 bases left between them. Germline CDR1 SGHAT, CDR2 FQNNGV. The CDR3 consists of 17 residues. The chain's CDR3 is CASSLRAGPLGNTEAFF. In DNA, the CDR3 is TGTGCCAGCAGCTTACGGGCGGGGCCTTTGGGGAACACTGAAGCTTTCTTT.

This rearrangement joins TRBV27 to TRBJ2-2; possible D gene TRBD2, 6 bases. The CDR3 has 11 amino acids. V lost 6 bases to trimming and J lost 7 bases, with 6 bases between them. Germline V gene data show CDR1 as MNHEY and CDR2 as SMNVEV (reference sequence). CDR3 sequence reads: CASREGGELFF. CDR3 nucleotides: TGTGCCAGCAGGGAGGGCGGGGAGCTGTTTTTT.

This chain joins TRBV4-1 and TRBJ2-7; TRBD2 agrees at 8 bases. The CDR3 length is 14 residues. The V and J ends lost 5 bases and 2 bases, in that order; junction bases with no gene match: 5. Germline CDR1 MGHRA, CDR2 YSYEKL. The DNA for the CDR3 is TGCGCCAGCAGCGACGGGACTAGGGCCTACGAGCAGTACTTC. Translation: CASSDGTRAYEQYF.

The chain is built from TRBV7-8 and TRBJ2-7; 8 bases align to TRBD1. Looked up from germline, CDR1 is SGHVS and CDR2 is FQNEAQ. Losses at the gene ends were 5 bases for V and 6 bases for J; bases not matched to a gene: 9. The CDR3 spans 14 residues. In DNA, the CDR3 is TGTGCCAGCAGCCCTTGGACAGGGCAGGGCGAGCAGTACTTC. This translates into CASSPWTGQGEQYF. Full variable domain (outside the CDR3, taken from reference TRBV7-8 and TRBJ2-7): GAGVSQSPRYKVAKRGQDVALRCDPISGHVSLFWYQQALGQGPEFLTYFQNEAQLDKSGLPSDRFFAERPEGSVSTLKIQRTQQEDSAVYLCASSPWTGQGEQYFGPGTRLTVT.

The genes are TRBV7-8 and TRBJ2-3; D may be TRBD2 (7 bases). The germline V gene has CDR1 SGHVS and CDR2 FQNEAQ. Trimming left V 1 base short and J 0 bases short, with 14 bases between. This CDR3 is 17 amino acids long. For the CDR3, the DNA is TGTGCCAGCAGCTTAGGAGGGGGGGACCACAGCACAGATACGCAGTATTTT. Encoded protein: CASSLGGGDHSTDTQYF.

V and J are TRBV4-2 and TRBJ1-2; 9 bases are a match to TRBD1. Germline V gene lookup returns CDR1 LGHNA and CDR2 YNFKEQ. CDR3 length: 13 residues. Trimming at V came to 4 bases and at J to 8 bases, leaving 5 bases not matched to a gene. The CDR3 coding sequence is TGTGCCAGCAGCCCAGATACAGGGGGCGGCTACACCTTC. Translation: CASSPDTGGGYTF.

The chain joins TRBV19 to TRBJ1-2; 8 bases match TRBD1. CDR3 length equals 16 residues. CDR1 and CDR2 (germline): LNHDA, SQIVND (reference sequence). V lost 5 bases to trimming and J lost 8 bases; unmatched junction nucleotides: 16. Here the CDR3 DNA reads TGTGCCAGTAGTGGAAGACAGGGGCCCCTCCTATGGGGCTACACCTTC. It translates to CASSGRQGPLLWGYTF.

This clone has more than one count but fewer than ten. The junction departs from the called germline gene at one end, perhaps through a read error. The rearrangement uses TRBV6-5 and TRBJ1-1, with D uncertain. Germline V gene data show CDR1 as MNHEY and CDR2 as SVGAGI. The CDR3 is made up of 14 amino acids. CDR3 nucleotide sequence: TGTGCCATCAGTGACATGAGTTGGGACACTGAAGCTTTCTTT. The encoded protein is CAISDMSWDTEAFF.

This sequence joins TRBV7-9 and TRBJ2-7; D perhaps matches TRBD1 (6 bases). The length of the CDR3 is 13 residues. The V gene's germline CDR1 is SEHNR and CDR2 FQNEAQ (reference sequence). V was cut by 5 bases and J by 2 bases, with 10 bases left in between. CDR3 DNA sequence: TGTGCCAGCAGCGAACAGGGCACCTACGAGCAGTACTTC. Residues: CASSEQGTYEQYF.